The present entry profiles one T cell receptor beta chain with its context. This table comes from immunoSEQ multiplex PCR, and its TCRdb copy is limited to in-frame clones, with some not included. Among 35,000 to 50,000 clones listed, around nine tenths were seen once. The V end was cut by 0 bases, the J end by 12 bases, with 11 bases between. This CDR3 region has 12 residues. Germline lookup yields CDR1 GTSNPN and CDR2 SVGIG (reference sequence). This sample is drawn from a study of blood T cell repertoires in COVID-19. Study summary: COVID-19 samples collected from the United States, Italy and Spain covered acute and convalescent phases.

Sequencing was performed on peripheral blood. The chain couples TRBV30 to TRBJ1-4; D is possibly TRBD1 (5 bases). This clonotype was sampled from a woman aged 40 to 50 with acute or convalescent COVID-19. The CDR3 is CAWSVRGGQLFF. The CDR3 nucleotides read TGTGCCTGGAGTGTACGCGGGGGACAACTGTTTTTT.